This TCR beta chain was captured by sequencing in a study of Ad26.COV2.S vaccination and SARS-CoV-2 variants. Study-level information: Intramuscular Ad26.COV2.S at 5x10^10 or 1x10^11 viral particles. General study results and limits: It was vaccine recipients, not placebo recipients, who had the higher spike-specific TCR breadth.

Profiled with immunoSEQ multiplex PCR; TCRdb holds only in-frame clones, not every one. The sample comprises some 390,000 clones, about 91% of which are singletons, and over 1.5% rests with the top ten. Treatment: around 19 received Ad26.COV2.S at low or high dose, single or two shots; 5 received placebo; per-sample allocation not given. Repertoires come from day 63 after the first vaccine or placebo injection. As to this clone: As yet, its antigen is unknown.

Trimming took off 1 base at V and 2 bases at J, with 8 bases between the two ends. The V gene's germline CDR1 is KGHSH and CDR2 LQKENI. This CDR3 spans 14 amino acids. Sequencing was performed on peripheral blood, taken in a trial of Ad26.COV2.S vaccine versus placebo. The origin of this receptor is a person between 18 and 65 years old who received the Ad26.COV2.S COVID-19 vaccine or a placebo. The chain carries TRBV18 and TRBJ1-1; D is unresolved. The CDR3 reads CASSPQDINTEAFF. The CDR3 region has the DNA TGTGCCAGCTCACCACAGGATATTAACACTGAAGCTTTCTTT.